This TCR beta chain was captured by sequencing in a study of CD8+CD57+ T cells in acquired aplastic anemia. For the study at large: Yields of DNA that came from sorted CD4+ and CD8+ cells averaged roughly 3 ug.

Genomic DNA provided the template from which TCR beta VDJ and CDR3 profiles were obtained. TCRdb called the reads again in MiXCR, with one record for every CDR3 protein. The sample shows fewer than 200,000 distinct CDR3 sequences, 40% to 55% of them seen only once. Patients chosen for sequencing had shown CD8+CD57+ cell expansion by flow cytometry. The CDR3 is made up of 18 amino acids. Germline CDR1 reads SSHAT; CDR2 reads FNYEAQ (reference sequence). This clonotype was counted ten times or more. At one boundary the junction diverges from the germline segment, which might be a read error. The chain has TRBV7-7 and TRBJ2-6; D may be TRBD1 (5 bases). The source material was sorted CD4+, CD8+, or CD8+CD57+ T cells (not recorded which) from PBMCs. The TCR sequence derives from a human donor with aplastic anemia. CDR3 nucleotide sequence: TGTGCTAGCAGCTTAGGGGCAGGGTCCTCTGTGGGGGCCAACGTCCTGACTTTC. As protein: CASSLGAGSSVGANVLTF.